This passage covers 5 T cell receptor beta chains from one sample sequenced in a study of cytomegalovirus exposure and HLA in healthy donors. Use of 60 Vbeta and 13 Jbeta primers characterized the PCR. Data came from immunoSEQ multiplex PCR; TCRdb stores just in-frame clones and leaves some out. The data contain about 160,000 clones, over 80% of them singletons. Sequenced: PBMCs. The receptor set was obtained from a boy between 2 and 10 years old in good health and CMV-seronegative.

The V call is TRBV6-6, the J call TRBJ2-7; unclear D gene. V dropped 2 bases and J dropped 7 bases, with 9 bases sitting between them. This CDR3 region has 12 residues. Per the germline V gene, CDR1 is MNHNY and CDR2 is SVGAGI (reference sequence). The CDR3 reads CASSYGYGEQYV. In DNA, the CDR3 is TGTGCCAGCAGTTACGGTTACGGGGAGCAGTACGTC.

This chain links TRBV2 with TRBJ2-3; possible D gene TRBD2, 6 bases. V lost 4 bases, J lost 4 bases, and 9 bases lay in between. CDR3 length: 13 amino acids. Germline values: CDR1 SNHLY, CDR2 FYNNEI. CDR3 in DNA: TGTGCCAGCAGTGGGGCGGGGCCAGATACGCAGTATTTT. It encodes CASSGAGPDTQYF.

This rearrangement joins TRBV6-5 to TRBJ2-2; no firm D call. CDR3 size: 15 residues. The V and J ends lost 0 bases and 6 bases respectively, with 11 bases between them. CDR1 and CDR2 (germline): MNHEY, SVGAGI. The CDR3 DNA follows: TGTGCCAGCAGTTACTCGAGCCCTCTCCCCGGGGAGCTGTTTTTT. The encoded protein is CASSYSSPLPGELFF.

The CDR3 coding sequence is TGCGCCAGCAGCCGGTCATTTGGTTCTGGCTATGGCTACACCTTC. The encoded protein is CASSRSFGSGYGYTF. This chain joins TRBV5-1 and TRBJ1-2; D remains ambiguous. There are 15 residues in the CDR3. Germline V CDR1 and CDR2: SGHRS, YFSETQ. V shed 4 bases and J shed 4 bases, with 17 bases lying between them.

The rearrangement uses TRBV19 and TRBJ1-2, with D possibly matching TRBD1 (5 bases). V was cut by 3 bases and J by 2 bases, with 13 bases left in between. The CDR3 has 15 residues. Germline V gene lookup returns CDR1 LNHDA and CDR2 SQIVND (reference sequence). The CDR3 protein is CASSIAGPTNYGYTF. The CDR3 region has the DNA TGTGCCAGTAGTATCGCAGGGCCTACCAACTATGGCTACACCTTC.